The present TCR beta chain was sequenced within a study of blood T cell repertoires in COVID-19. The overall study: Italy, Spain and the United States were the sources of the convalescent and acute COVID-19 samples. Sample material is recorded as cDNA or gDNA derived from T cells, B-cell-depleted T cells, or PBMCs.

The CDR3 is made up of 12 amino acids. V shed 2 bases and J shed 5 bases, with 5 bases lying between them. Germline loops: CDR1 SGHDT, CDR2 YYEEEE. Authors' methods: Estimation of nucleated cell counts was performed using reference gene primer amplification. Only in-frame clones appear in the TCRdb table, and some are missing; sequencing was by immunoSEQ multiplex PCR. V, J and clone size derive from that table, while D and trimming were established from the DNA sequence. The sample shows fewer than 500,000 clones, approximately 80% of them seen only once. Sequenced material: peripheral blood. The chain joins TRBV5-6 to TRBJ2-1, with unresolved D. The receptor's source is a human donor with acute or convalescent COVID-19. The donor label of this sample is uncertain. The CDR3 DNA sequence: TGTGCCAGCAGCTTTACGGACAATGAGCAGTTCTTC. Translating gives CASSFTDNEQFF. The whole variable domain, filled in from reference TRBV5-6 and TRBJ2-1, reads DAGVTQSPTHLIKTRGQQVTLRCSPKSGHDTVSWYQQALGQGPQFIFQYYEEEERQRGNFPDRFSGHQFPNYSSELNVNALLLGDSALYLCASSFTDNEQFFGPGTRLTVL.